These 5 T cell receptor beta chains originate from one sample sequenced in a study of CD8 T cells in ankylosing spondylitis. TCRdb reanalysed the 5' RACE reads using MiXCR and keeps one entry per CDR3 protein. The repertoire holds about 42,000 distinct CDR3 sequences, with less than 3% as singletons. Sequenced: blood, either unsorted or a sorted T cell fraction (not recorded which). These receptors came from a male donor with ankylosing spondylitis or in good health (not recorded which).

In this sample, this clonotype turned up many times. The chain uses TRBV9 and TRBJ2-3, with D uncertain. Germline V gene data show CDR1 as SGDLS and CDR2 as YYNGEE. CDR3 length: 14 residues. Between the trimmed V and J ends, which lost 0 bases and 3 bases, there was a span of 8 bases. For the CDR3, the DNA is TGTGCCAGCAGCGTAGCCTCTAGAACAGATACGCAGTATTTT. This encodes CASSVASRTDTQYF.

This clonotype showed up many times. The chain links TRBV23-1 to TRBJ1-6, with a weak D call TRBD1 (6 bases). TRBV23-1 is an ORF, and what it does is uncertain. This CDR3 is 13 amino acids long. V was clipped by 6 bases and J by 11 bases, with 14 bases between them. CDR3 protein: CASSHKKGAPLHF. The CDR3 nucleotides are TGCGCCAGCAGCCATAAAAAGGGGGCACCCCTCCACTTT.

This clonotype was recorded at least ten times. The chain is built from TRBV9 and TRBJ2-3, with TRBD2 matching over 8 bases. The CDR3 loop spans 16 amino acids. Trimming removed 4 bases from V and 2 bases from J; junction bases left unmatched: 9. Germline assignment: CDR1 SGDLS and CDR2 YYNGEE. The chain's CDR3 is CASSPRVAGYTDTQYF. The CDR3 bases are TGTGCCAGCAGCCCCAGGGTAGCGGGATACACAGATACGCAGTATTTT.

This clonotype came up many times. This rearrangement joins TRBV9 to TRBJ2-3; 9 bases map to TRBD1. The CDR3 extends over 15 amino acids. The ends lost 3 bases at V and 2 bases at J; junction bases unmatched: 4. CDR1 is SGDLS, CDR2 YYNGEE, per germline. This chain's CDR3 is CASSGWTGATDTQYF. CDR3 bases: TGTGCCAGCAGCGGATGGACAGGGGCCACAGATACGCAGTATTTT.

This clonotype appeared many times. The genes are TRBV9 and TRBJ2-7, with D possibly matching TRBD1 (6 bases). Germline V CDR1 and CDR2: SGDLS, YYNGEE. The CDR3 length is 17 residues. V shed 0 bases and J shed 3 bases, with 19 bases lying between them. The CDR3 DNA sequence: TGTGCCAGCAGCGTAGACATAGGGGGATGGCATAACTACGAGCAGTACTTC. Translating gives CASSVDIGGWHNYEQYF.